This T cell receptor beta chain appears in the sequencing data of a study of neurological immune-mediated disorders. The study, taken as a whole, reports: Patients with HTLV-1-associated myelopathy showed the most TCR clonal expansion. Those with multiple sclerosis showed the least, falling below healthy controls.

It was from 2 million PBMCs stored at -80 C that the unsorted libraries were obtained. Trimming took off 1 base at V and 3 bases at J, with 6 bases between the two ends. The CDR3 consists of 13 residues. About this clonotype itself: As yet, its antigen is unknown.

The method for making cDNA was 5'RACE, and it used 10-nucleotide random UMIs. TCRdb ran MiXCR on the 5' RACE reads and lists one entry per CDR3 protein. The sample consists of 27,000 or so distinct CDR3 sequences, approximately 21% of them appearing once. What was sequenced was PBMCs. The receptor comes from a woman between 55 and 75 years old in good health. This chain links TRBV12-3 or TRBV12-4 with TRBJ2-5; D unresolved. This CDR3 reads CASSLGAEETQYF. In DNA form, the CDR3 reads TGTGCCAGCAGTTTAGGGGCAGAAGAGACCCAGTACTTC.